One sample yielded the 27 T cell receptor beta chains listed below, sequenced in a study of identical twins. TCRdb redid the calling of the 5' RACE reads with MiXCR, one entry per CDR3 protein. This sample has roughly 260,000 distinct CDR3 sequences, with 7.5% found just once. The data were also submitted as part of a second study, on yellow fever vaccine responses in identical twins.

The source material was CD8+ T cells sorted from blood. The receptors shown here come from a woman under 30 in good health.

V usage is TRBV14 and J usage is TRBJ2-1; D is uncertain. V was clipped by 1 base and J by 6 bases, with 19 bases between them. The CDR3 totals 17 residues. Germline CDR1 is SGHDN and CDR2 is FVKESK. CDR3 sequence (DNA): TGTGCCAGCAGCCAAGGGGATAGACTCCCCCGATCCAATGAGCAGTTCTTC. Its translation is CASSQGDRLPRSNEQFF. The full variable domain, in which reference TRBV14 and TRBJ2-1 provide the parts outside the CDR3, is EAGVTQFPSHSVIEKGQTVTLRCDPISGHDNLYWYRRVMGKEIKFLLHFVKESKQDESGMPNNRFLAERTGGTYSTLKVQPAELEDSGVYFCASSQGDRLPRSNEQFFGPGTRLTVL.

The V gene is TRBV6-1, the J gene TRBJ2-3; no definite D call. The CDR3 is made up of 14 amino acids. Trimming took off 7 bases at V and 0 bases at J, with 11 bases between the two ends. Germline V gene sequence: CDR1 MNHNS, CDR2 SASEGT. In nucleotides, the CDR3 is TGTGCCAGCACTCACCAGCATAGCACAGATACGCAGTATTTT. Residues: CASTHQHSTDTQYF.

In its sample, this clonotype was seen a few times. The chain joins TRBV20-1 to TRBJ2-7, with 7 bases identical to TRBD1. V trimming: 3 bases; J trimming: 2 bases; junction bases outside the gene matches: 16. This CDR3 spans 17 amino acids. The V gene's germline CDR1 is DFQATT and CDR2 SNEGSKA (reference sequence). In DNA form, the CDR3 reads TGCAGTGCTAGGAAGATGGGGACAGCCTATAGTACCTACGAGCAGTACTTC. This gives the protein CSARKMGTAYSTYEQYF.

This clonotype was recorded many times. This chain joins TRBV7-9 and TRBJ2-2; 9 bases match TRBD1. Germline trimming cut 5 bases from V and 4 bases from J; bases unmatched to any gene: 5. This CDR3 contains 15 residues. From germline, CDR1 is SEHNR and CDR2 FQNEAQ (reference sequence). The CDR3 coding sequence is TGTGCCAGCAGCGCCGGGACAGGGTCCACCGGGGAGCTGTTTTTT. Its protein product is CASSAGTGSTGELFF. Filled out from reference TRBV7-9 and TRBJ2-2, the complete variable domain reads DTGVSQNPRHKITKRGQNVTFRCDPISEHNRLYWYRQTLGQGPEFLTYFQNEAQLEKSRLLSDRFSAERPKGSFSTLEIQRTEQGDSAMYLCASSAGTGSTGELFFGEGSRLTVL.

This clonotype was counted only a few times. This chain joins TRBV15 and TRBJ2-2; a weak D match, TRBD2 (5 bases). Between the trimmed V and J ends, which lost 0 bases and 4 bases, there was a span of 9 bases. The CDR3 runs 15 residues. CDR1 is LNHNV and CDR2 is YYDKDF in the germline V gene (reference sequence). CDR3 protein: CATSRDREFTGELFF. CDR3 nucleotides: TGTGCCACCAGCAGAGATAGGGAGTTCACCGGGGAGCTGTTTTTT.

This clonotype was recorded at least ten times. CDR3 coding DNA: TGTGCCAGCAGCCGTTTCCAAATCCGCCGGGGTGGTGAAGCTTTCTTT. Translation gives CASSRFQIRRGGEAFF. The chain employs TRBV28 and TRBJ1-1; D gene uncertain. Germline CDR1 and CDR2: MDHEN and SYDVKM. CDR3 length: 16 amino acids. Between the trimmed V and J ends, which lost 6 bases and 7 bases, there was a span of 24 bases.

This clonotype was found a few times. The chain has TRBV4-2 and TRBJ2-2; 11 nucleotides align to TRBD2. The trim removed 1 base at V and 7 bases at J, leaving 2 bases unmatched. Looked up from germline, CDR1 is LGHNA and CDR2 is YNFKEQ. CDR3 length: 15 residues. CDR3 loop: CASSQASGGFGELFF. The DNA of the CDR3 is TGTGCCAGCAGCCAAGCTAGCGGGGGGTTCGGGGAGCTGTTTTTT.

This clonotype occurred many times. J is TRBJ2-7 and V is TRBV4-1, with 9 bases identical to TRBD2. There are 13 residues in the CDR3. Germline lookup yields CDR1 MGHRA and CDR2 YSYEKL. V shed 4 bases, J shed 5 bases, and the junction held 3 bases outside the gene matches. CDR3: CASSLGGRDEQYF. The CDR3 coding sequence is TGCGCCAGCAGCCTGGGCGGGAGGGACGAGCAGTACTTC.

This clonotype was seen many times. The rearrangement links TRBV29-1 to TRBJ2-5; 7 bases are shared with TRBD1. CDR1 is SQVTM, CDR2 ANQGSEA, per germline. The V segment lost 3 bases and the J segment 2 bases; nucleotides outside the gene matches: 12. This CDR3 has 16 amino acids. CDR3 bases: TGCAGCGTTGAGGAACCCGACAGGGAAACGCAAGAGACCCAGTACTTC. This encodes CSVEEPDRETQETQYF.

The table lists this clonotype with a few counts. The rearrangement joins TRBV7-6 to TRBJ2-1, with D possibly TRBD2 on 5 matching bases. The CDR3 contains 14 residues. Germline CDR1 SGHVS, CDR2 FNYEAQ. V lost 2 bases and J 6 bases, leaving 11 bases between the germline ends. The CDR3 nucleotides are TGTGCCAGCAGCTTATTTTTTGAGGGCAATGAGCAGTTCTTC. This translates into CASSLFFEGNEQFF. The entire variable domain, with the rest obtained from reference TRBV7-6 and TRBJ2-1, is as follows: GAGVSQSPRYKVTKRGQDVALRCDPISGHVSLYWYRQALGQGPEFLTYFNYEAQQDKSGLPNDRFSAERPEGSISTLTIQRTEQRDSAMYRCASSLFFEGNEQFFGPGTRLTVL.

J is TRBJ2-7 and V is TRBV29-1; 9 bases map to TRBD1. CDR1 SQVTM and CDR2 ANQGSEA come from the germline V gene. The ends lost 4 bases at V and 2 bases at J; junction bases unmatched: 3. The CDR3 runs 13 residues. Here the CDR3 DNA reads TGCAGCGTTGGGACAGGGGTAGCCTACGAGCAGTACTTC. This translates into CSVGTGVAYEQYF.

This chain joins TRBV10-3 and TRBJ1-2; D is perhaps TRBD1 (5 bases). CDR3 size: 12 residues. Germline V gene sequence: CDR1 ENHRY, CDR2 SYGVKD. Trimming shortened V by 8 bases and J by 2 bases, and 9 bases separated the two germline ends. CDR3 sequence reads: CAIPGGNYGYTF. The CDR3 DNA sequence: TGTGCCATCCCTGGGGGGAACTATGGCTACACCTTC.

At least ten counts were recorded for this clonotype. A read error may produce the germline difference seen at one junction end. This chain connects TRBV4-1 to TRBJ1-1, with a possible D match to TRBD1 (5 bases). CDR3 length: 13 amino acids. Germline V CDR1 and CDR2: MGHRA, YSYEKL. The CDR3 loop reads CASSQDGGTEAFF. As DNA, the CDR3 is TGTGCCAGCAGTCAAGACGGGGGCACTGAAGCTTTCTTT.

The chain is built from TRBV28 and TRBJ2-3, with TRBD1 matching over 9 bases. CDR3 length equals 15 residues. The V segment lost 4 bases and the J segment 4 bases; nucleotides outside the gene matches: 6. Germline CDR1 reads MDHEN; CDR2 reads SYDVKM. The DNA of the CDR3 is TGTGCCAGCAGTTGGGACAGGGACGCCCCAGATACGCAGTATTTT. Encoded protein: CASSWDRDAPDTQYF.

This clonotype was detected ten times or more. V and J are TRBV5-1 and TRBJ1-1; D not resolved. V lost 0 bases and J 7 bases, leaving 10 bases between the germline ends. The CDR3 loop spans 13 amino acids. In germline, CDR1 is SGHRS, CDR2 YFSETQ. The CDR3, as DNA: TGCGCCAGCAGCTTGGCAGATTCCTTTGAAGCTTTCTTT. This codes for CASSLADSFEAFF.

The chain combines TRBV11-2 with TRBJ2-7; D call uncertain. Germline V gene data show CDR1 as SGHAT and CDR2 as FQNNGV. The V end was cut by 4 bases, the J end by 7 bases, with 17 bases between. This CDR3 is 14 amino acids long. The CDR3 is CASSYQRSDGEQYF. The CDR3 DNA is TGTGCCAGCAGCTACCAGCGTTCGGACGGGGAGCAGTACTTC.

This clonotype has ten or more counts. The genes are TRBV9 and TRBJ1-1; D not certain. This CDR3 spans 13 amino acids. V lost 4 bases to trimming and J lost 5 bases, with 12 bases between them. Germline CDR1 is SGDLS and CDR2 is YYNGEE. The CDR3 is CASSPSLSTEAFF. Written as DNA, the CDR3 is TGTGCCAGCAGCCCCTCTCTGAGTACTGAAGCTTTCTTT.

There are a few counts of this clonotype. CDR3 DNA sequence: TGTGCCAGCAGTGACCTAGCGGGGGGTAACAATGAGCAGTTCTTC. It yields the protein CASSDLAGGNNEQFF. The chain couples TRBV6-4 to TRBJ2-1; TRBD2 matches at 11 bases. The CDR3 covers 15 residues. Germline V lookup: CDR1 MRHNA, CDR2 SNTAGT. V lost 2 bases, J lost 5 bases, and 2 bases stayed unmatched.

The table lists this clonotype with a few counts. The chain's CDR3 is CSVEPTGIQETQYF. DNA for the CDR3: TGCAGCGTTGAACCGACAGGGATCCAAGAGACCCAGTACTTC. The rearrangement joins TRBV29-1 to TRBJ2-5; 7 bases agree with TRBD1. CDR3 size: 14 residues. V shed 2 bases, J shed 1 base, and the junction held 4 bases outside the gene matches. Germline V gene sequence: CDR1 SQVTM, CDR2 ANQGSEA.

This clonotype was counted only a few times. The rearrangement links TRBV19 to TRBJ2-5; D might be TRBD1 or TRBD2, each matching 5 bases. Germline V CDR1 and CDR2: LNHDA, SQIVND (reference sequence). This CDR3 spans 16 amino acids. V was trimmed by 7 bases and J by 3 bases, leaving 21 bases between them. The CDR3 DNA sequence: TGTGCCAGTACCCCGCCGGGACCCCACTGGGAAGAGACCCAGTACTTC. Translating it yields CASTPPGPHWEETQYF.

Ten or more counts support this clonotype. The chain is built from TRBV9 and TRBJ2-3, with 11 bases matching TRBD1. Germline CDR1 SGDLS, CDR2 YYNGEE. V was pared by 3 bases and J by 4 bases, with 4 bases of the junction left unmatched. The CDR3 is 15 amino acids. This chain's CDR3 is CASSEQGQGADTQYF. Here the CDR3 DNA reads TGTGCCAGCAGCGAACAGGGACAGGGGGCAGATACGCAGTATTTT.

This clonotype was found many times. The chain has TRBV12-3 or TRBV12-4 and TRBJ2-4, with D perhaps matching TRBD2 (6 bases). This CDR3 spans 11 amino acids. Trimming left V 6 bases short and J 8 bases short, with 8 bases between. The CDR3 DNA reads as TGTGCCAGCAGCTCGGGGGACATTCAGTACTTC. It specifies CASSSGDIQYF.

The V and J genes are TRBV20-1 and TRBJ2-4; 7 nucleotides agree with TRBD1. Germline values: CDR1 DFQATT, CDR2 SNEGSKA (reference sequence). CDR3 length: 13 residues. J lost 6 bases, V lost 0 bases, and 2 bases had no gene match. The CDR3 loop reads CSARDAGGNIQYF. CDR3 DNA sequence: TGCAGTGCTAGAGATGCAGGGGGAAACATTCAGTACTTC.

This rearrangement joins TRBV27 to TRBJ2-1; 7 positions match TRBD2. V trimming: 6 bases; J trimming: 1 base; junction bases outside the gene matches: 9. CDR1 MNHEY and CDR2 SMNVEV come from the germline V gene (reference sequence). The length of the CDR3 is 16 residues. DNA for the CDR3: TGTGCCAGCAGCGATCGTCTAGCGGCTTCCTACAATGAGCAGTTCTTC. Translating it yields CASSDRLAASYNEQFF.

This clonotype has ten or more counts. V and J are TRBV7-6 and TRBJ1-1; no clear D gene. CDR3 length: 14 residues. CDR1 SGHVS and CDR2 FNYEAQ come from the germline V gene. V lost 2 bases and J 4 bases, leaving 11 bases between the germline ends. The DNA of the CDR3 is TGTGCCAGCAGCTTAAAAGTCGCGGGCACTGAAGCTTTCTTT. Its protein is CASSLKVAGTEAFF.

This chain uses TRBV2 with TRBJ2-7; weak D call: TRBD1 (6 bases). The CDR3 totals 13 residues. Trimming removed 10 bases from V and 2 bases from J, with 15 bases in between. CDR1 and CDR2 (germline): SNHLY, FYNNEI. The CDR3 protein is CANTDRTAYEQYF. CDR3 nucleotide sequence: TGTGCCAATACTGACAGGACTGCCTACGAGCAGTACTTC.

This rearrangement joins TRBV19 to TRBJ2-1, with 9 bases identical to TRBD1. Trimming took 4 bases from V and 4 from J; bases not matched to a gene: 2. CDR1 and CDR2 (germline): LNHDA, SQIVND (reference sequence). CDR3 length: 14 residues. CDR3 DNA sequence: TGTGCCAGTAGTAGACAGGGGGAGTACAATGAGCAGTTCTTC. Protein: CASSRQGEYNEQFF.